These 30 T cell receptor beta chains were sequenced from one sample in a study of shared clonotypes between healthy human individuals. CD45RO-negative CD8 cells positively selected for CCR7 made up the naive population, which excluded terminally differentiated effector memory CD45RA+ cells. Measured with immunoSEQ multiplex PCR; TCRdb has only the in-frame clones, and not every one. The table has approximately 2,000,000 clones, 90% to 95% seen once. The source material was naive CD8+ T cells from PBMCs. All receptors come from a man aged 18 to 30 in good health. Some clones in this sample may be carry-over from other donors' samples.

This chain joins TRBV28 and TRBJ1-2; 8 bases align to TRBD1. Losses at the gene ends were 4 bases for V and 7 bases for J; bases not matched to a gene: 5. The CDR3 has 13 residues. Germline lookup yields CDR1 MDHEN and CDR2 SYDVKM. The CDR3 region is CASSWRTGFGYTF. The CDR3 region has the DNA TGTGCCAGCAGTTGGAGGACAGGGTTTGGCTACACCTTC.

This chain joins TRBV2 and TRBJ1-5; D might be TRBD1 (5 bases). The germline gives CDR1 SNHLY, CDR2 FYNNEI. Trimming took 7 bases from V and 5 from J, leaving 9 bases between them. CDR3 length: 12 residues. The CDR3 loop is CASKGAYQPQHF. The CDR3 DNA is TGTGCCAGCAAAGGGGCCTATCAGCCCCAGCATTTT.

V usage is TRBV30 and J usage is TRBJ2-7, with 9 bases matching TRBD1. Germline CDR1 is GTSNPN and CDR2 is SVGIG (reference sequence). The CDR3 loop spans 12 amino acids. V trimming: 3 bases; J trimming: 6 bases; junction bases outside the gene matches: 3. CDR3 loop: CAWRDRGGEQYF. Here the CDR3 DNA reads TGTGCCTGGAGGGACAGGGGAGGCGAGCAGTACTTC. The whole variable domain, filled in from reference TRBV30 and TRBJ2-7, reads SQTIHQWPATLVQPVGSPLSLECTVEGTSNPNLYWYRQAAGRGLQLLFYSVGIGQISSEVPQNLSASRPQDRQFILSSKKLLLSDSGFYLCAWRDRGGEQYFGPGTRLTVT.

This clone was detected only a few times. The chain has TRBV5-1 and TRBJ1-1; 10 positions agree with TRBD1. The germline V gene has CDR1 SGHRS and CDR2 YFSETQ. V was pared by 3 bases and J by 4 bases, with 3 bases of the junction left unmatched. This CDR3 is built from 14 residues. CDR3 nucleotide sequence: TGCGCCAGCAGCTCGGGACAGGGGTTCACTGAAGCTTTCTTT. Its protein is CASSSGQGFTEAFF.

The chain links TRBV10-3 to TRBJ1-2, with TRBD1 identical over 7 bases. This CDR3 spans 14 amino acids. The germline V gene encodes CDR1 ENHRY and CDR2 SYGVKD. The V segment lost 11 bases and the J segment 7 bases; nucleotides outside the gene matches: 16. DNA of the CDR3: TGTGCCGTATGGAAGACAGGGAAGGACGGTGGCTACACCTTC. Protein product: CAVWKTGKDGGYTF.

The J gene is TRBJ2-7, the V gene TRBV29-1; 9 nucleotides agree with TRBD2. The junction had 5 bases not matched to a gene; V was cut back by 0 bases and J by 5 bases. There are 14 residues in the CDR3. Looked up from germline, CDR1 is SQVTM and CDR2 is ANQGSEA. The CDR3 DNA is TGCAGCGTTGAAGAAGGCGGGAGGGCCGACGAGCAGTACTTC. Its protein is CSVEEGGRADEQYF.

The chain carries TRBV27 and TRBJ2-1; the D is unclear. The CDR3 loop spans 13 amino acids. In germline, CDR1 is MNHEY, CDR2 SMNVEV (reference sequence). V shed 6 bases and J shed 2 bases, with 8 bases lying between them. The CDR3 DNA follows: TGTGCCAGCAGCCCGGCGGCCTACAATGAGCAGTTCTTC. Protein product: CASSPAAYNEQFF.

The chain combines TRBV7-9 with TRBJ1-2; TRBD1 matches 10 bases. The CDR3 has 15 residues. CDR1 and CDR2 from the germline V gene are SEHNR and FQNEAQ (reference sequence). V lost 7 bases to trimming and J lost 4 bases; unmatched junction nucleotides: 9. CDR3 amino acids: CASTFWDRGSYGYTF. Here the CDR3 DNA reads TGTGCCAGCACATTCTGGGACAGGGGATCCTATGGCTACACCTTC.

V and J are TRBV7-9 and TRBJ1-2; D is undetermined. Germline CDR1 is SEHNR and CDR2 is FQNEAQ (reference sequence). Trimming removed 4 bases at V and 8 bases at J, with 8 bases between. There are 11 residues in the CDR3. The CDR3 reads CASSSSLGYTF. The CDR3 coding sequence is TGTGCCAGCAGCTCCTCGTTGGGCTACACCTTC.

The chain has TRBV5-1 and TRBJ2-1, with D unclear. This CDR3 contains 15 residues. CDR1 and CDR2 from the germline V gene are SGHRS and YFSETQ. V was cut by 0 bases and J by 9 bases, with 16 bases left in between. This CDR3 is CASSLDGPRVGEQFF. The CDR3 coding sequence is TGCGCCAGCAGCTTGGATGGTCCCCGAGTCGGTGAGCAGTTCTTC.

About this clone: The sample carries other DNA sequences with the same CDR3. This chain links TRBV6-5 with TRBJ1-2; D is undetermined. The CDR3 covers 14 residues. The germline V and J ends were trimmed by 2 bases and 3 bases, with 10 bases remaining between them. Germline V gene data show CDR1 as MNHEY and CDR2 as SVGAGI. Here the CDR3 DNA reads TGTGCCAGCAGTTACGGGGAAGGCCACTATGGCTACACCTTC. This translates into CASSYGEGHYGYTF.

V is TRBV2 and J is TRBJ1-4, with D perhaps TRBD1 (6 bases). Trimming removed 6 bases from V and 3 bases from J, with 14 bases in between. CDR3 size: 15 residues. Germline assignment: CDR1 SNHLY and CDR2 FYNNEI. CDR3 in amino acids: CASRQGGSPNEKLFF. The CDR3 DNA follows: TGTGCCAGCAGGCAAGGGGGTTCGCCTAATGAAAAACTGTTTTTT.

V and J are TRBV5-1 and TRBJ1-2, with TRBD1 identical over 9 bases. Trimming at V came to 0 bases and at J to 7 bases, leaving 4 bases not matched to a gene. Germline loops: CDR1 SGHRS, CDR2 YFSETQ. The CDR3 spans 14 residues. The CDR3 is CASSLGTGASGYTF. The CDR3 nucleotides are TGCGCCAGCAGCTTGGGGACAGGGGCGAGTGGCTACACCTTC.

The chain carries TRBV28 and TRBJ1-5; perhaps TRBD1 as D (5 bases). This CDR3 spans 16 amino acids. Trimming took off 4 bases at V and 4 bases at J, with 17 bases between the two ends. CDR1 is MDHEN and CDR2 is SYDVKM in the germline V gene. The CDR3 region is CASSWTLGGSNQPQHF. The CDR3 DNA reads TGTGCCAGCAGTTGGACCTTGGGGGGGTCTAATCAGCCCCAGCATTTT.

The CDR3 sequence: CASSFSPWTDTQYF. In nucleotides, the CDR3 is TGTGCCAGCAGCTTTTCTCCATGGACAGATACGCAGTATTTT. The chain recombines TRBV7-9 with TRBJ2-3; D unresolved. Germline CDR1 is SEHNR and CDR2 is FQNEAQ (reference sequence). The CDR3 length is 14 residues. Trimming took off 3 bases at V and 3 bases at J, with 10 bases between the two ends.

The chain joins TRBV14 to TRBJ2-7; D is uncertain. Germline V gene lookup returns CDR1 SGHDN and CDR2 FVKESK. The CDR3 has 13 residues. Trimming cost V 5 bases and J 0 bases, with 8 bases left between them. The CDR3 DNA sequence: TGTGCCAGCAGCGTGGACGGCTCCTACGAGCAGTACTTC. It is translated as CASSVDGSYEQYF.

V and J are TRBV4-1 and TRBJ2-1; 9 bases fit TRBD2. Germline V lookup: CDR1 MGHRA, CDR2 YSYEKL. This CDR3 has 20 amino acids. V was clipped by 0 bases and J by 0 bases; unmatched bases: 12. CDR3 in amino acids: CASSQDLLAGLPSSYNEQFF. DNA of the CDR3: TGCGCCAGCAGCCAAGATTTACTAGCGGGTCTACCGAGCTCCTACAATGAGCAGTTCTTC.

The chain carries TRBV10-3 and TRBJ2-2; D might be TRBD1 (6 bases). The CDR3 covers 16 residues. Germline values: CDR1 ENHRY, CDR2 SYGVKD. V dropped 2 bases and J dropped 1 base, with 11 bases sitting between them. The CDR3 coding sequence is TGTGCCATCAGTGAGAGGGGGAAGCGGAACACCGGGGAGCTGTTTTTT. This translates into CAISERGKRNTGELFF.

This sequence joins TRBV28 and TRBJ2-7, with 9 bases aligning to TRBD2. The CDR3 has 14 amino acids. Germline CDR1 reads MDHEN; CDR2 reads SYDVKM. Unmatched junction bases numbered 6, after V lost 3 bases and J lost 6 bases. CDR3 coding DNA: TGTGCCAGCAGTTTGCGAGCGGGAGGACGCGAGCAGTACTTC. Amino acid sequence: CASSLRAGGREQYF.

The chain uses TRBV19 and TRBJ2-7; TRBD1 matches at 9 bases. Germline V gives CDR1 LNHDA, CDR2 SQIVND (reference sequence). CDR3 length equals 14 residues. J was trimmed by 5 bases and V by 8 bases; bases with no gene match: 10. Written as DNA, the CDR3 is TGTGCCAGTTCGGGACAGGGCATAGGGCACGAGCAGTACTTC. It translates to CASSGQGIGHEQYF.

The chain has TRBV4-3 and TRBJ2-5, with D perhaps being TRBD1 or TRBD2 (5 bases each). Germline lookup yields CDR1 LGHNA and CDR2 YSLEER. CDR3 length: 14 residues. Trimming left V 0 bases short and J 2 bases short, with 7 bases between. The CDR3 nucleotides are TGCGCCAGCAGCCAAGAAGAGGGGCAAGAGACCCAGTACTTC. Amino acids: CASSQEEGQETQYF.

V gene TRBV18 combines with J gene TRBJ2-3; a possible D gene is TRBD1 (5 bases). V lost 2 bases and J lost 1, with 7 bases in between. Germline values: CDR1 KGHSH, CDR2 LQKENI. The CDR3 is 14 residues long. The CDR3 protein is CASSPGARTDTQYF. The CDR3 DNA sequence: TGTGCCAGCTCACCAGGGGCCCGCACAGATACGCAGTATTTT.

V usage is TRBV6-5 and J usage is TRBJ2-5; maybe TRBD2 (5 bases). Trimming left V 6 bases short and J 5 bases short, with 13 bases between. CDR1 is MNHEY, CDR2 SVGAGI, per germline. This CDR3 is 13 amino acids long. The CDR3, as DNA: TGTGCCAGCAGCCCCCGAGGGCTGGAGACCCAGTACTTC. Its translation is CASSPRGLETQYF.

The V call is TRBV29-1, the J call TRBJ2-2; 9 nucleotides align to TRBD1. V shed 2 bases, J shed 5 bases, and the junction held 3 bases outside the gene matches. In germline, CDR1 is SQVTM, CDR2 ANQGSEA. The CDR3 sequence is 14 residues long. The CDR3 coding sequence is TGCAGCGTTGAATTGGGACAGGGTACCGGGGAGCTGTTTTTT. Its translation: CSVELGQGTGELFF.

This sequence joins TRBV11-3 and TRBJ2-3, with D possibly TRBD2 on 6 matching bases. Trimming pared 5 bases from V and 0 bases from J, leaving 12 bases between. Germline CDR1 SGHNT, CDR2 YENEEA. The CDR3 sequence is 15 residues long. This chain's CDR3 is CASSPRGTSTDTQYF. CDR3 DNA sequence: TGTGCCAGCAGCCCGCGTGGGACTAGCACAGATACGCAGTATTTT.

This clone showed up just once. The V gene is TRBV15, the J gene TRBJ2-3; maybe TRBD1 (6 bases). The V gene's germline CDR1 is LNHNV and CDR2 YYDKDF (reference sequence). The CDR3 covers 17 residues. V was cut by 3 bases and J by 1 base, with 17 bases left in between. The CDR3 DNA is TGTGCCACCAGCAGCCTCGCTGGACAGCGCGGCACAGATACGCAGTATTTT. It yields the protein CATSSLAGQRGTDTQYF. Supplemented by reference TRBV15 and TRBJ2-3, the full variable domain reads DAMVIQNPRYQVTQFGKPVTLSCSQTLNHNVMYWYQQKSSQAPKLLFHYYDKDFNNEADTPDNFQSRRPNTSFCFLDIRSPGLGDTAMYLCATSSLAGQRGTDTQYFGPGTRLTVL.

This chain links TRBV11-2 with TRBJ2-1, with 7 positions matching TRBD2. Germline V gene sequence: CDR1 SGHAT, CDR2 FQNNGV. Trimming cost V 2 bases and J 9 bases; bases outside gene matches: 1. This CDR3 contains 12 residues. The chain's CDR3 is CASSLSGTEQFF. The CDR3 nucleotides read TGTGCCAGCAGCTTAAGCGGGACTGAGCAGTTCTTC.

Worth noting for this clone: Other DNA variants within this sample encode the same CDR3. V gene TRBV27 combines with J gene TRBJ2-7; 8 bases agree with TRBD2. Trimming removed 0 bases from V and 2 bases from J; junction bases left unmatched: 3. This CDR3 comprises 15 residues. Germline lookup yields CDR1 MNHEY and CDR2 SMNVEV (reference sequence). Written as DNA, the CDR3 is TGTGCCAGCAGTTTATCTGCGGGAGGAACCTACGAGCAGTACTTC. Encoded protein: CASSLSAGGTYEQYF.

V is TRBV5-1 and J is TRBJ1-2; possibly TRBD1 for D (5 bases). V was shortened by 4 bases and J by 0 bases, with 13 bases between the two germline ends. Germline lookup yields CDR1 SGHRS and CDR2 YFSETQ. The CDR3 is made up of 15 amino acids. This CDR3 reads CASSRVQATNYGYTF. The CDR3, as DNA: TGCGCCAGCAGCCGCGTACAGGCAACTAACTATGGCTACACCTTC.

This chain connects TRBV6-6 to TRBJ2-7; 11 bases line up with TRBD2. This CDR3 comprises 14 residues. V shed 5 bases, J shed 3 bases, and the junction held 3 bases outside the gene matches. CDR1 and CDR2 from the germline V gene are MNHNY and SVGAGI (reference sequence). CDR3 in amino acids: CASSVGTSGYEQYF. The DNA for the CDR3 is TGTGCCAGCAGTGTGGGGACTAGCGGCTACGAGCAGTACTTC.